The clone carrying this T cell receptor beta chain was detected a few times. What it recognizes is unknown. From germline, CDR1 is SGHTA and CDR2 FQGTGA. With 5 bases clipped from V and 5 bases from J, the junction kept 3 bases outside the gene matches. The CDR3 has 14 amino acids. The sample comes from a study of vaccination and CD4 T cells after COVID-19. The wider study: Two of the convalescents were Hispanic, and convalescents were six males and four females. Control wells got either CEFX epitopes, HIV-1 Nef peptides, or no peptide at all.

An Oncomine TCR Beta short-read assay was used to sequence the DNA from cultured CD4+ T cells. TCRdb used MiXCR to reprocess the PCR reads, holding one entry per CDR3 protein. Of fewer than 20,000 distinct CDR3 sequences in the sample, 40% to 45% were seen once. The treatment: roughly ten-day PBMC culture with coronavirus spike peptide pools or control peptides (ViraFEST assay). J is TRBJ1-6 and V is TRBV7-3; 7 bases map to TRBD1. This TCR was sampled from a human donor who received a COVID-19 vaccine. The sample here was CD4+ T cells from blood, cultured in vitro, taken before SARS-CoV-2 vaccination. The DNA for the CDR3 is TGTGCCAGCAGCGCCGGGACAGATAATTCACCCCTCCACTTT. This codes for CASSAGTDNSPLHF.